This passage covers 6 T cell receptor beta chains from one sample sequenced in a study of blood T cell repertoires in COVID-19. Sequenced by immunoSEQ multiplex PCR; TCRdb stores in-frame clones only, minus some. The repertoire holds about 73,000 clones, with 65% to 85% as singletons. The sample consisted of peripheral blood. The receptors shown here come from a woman in her sixties or seventies with acute or convalescent COVID-19.

This clone was seen a handful of times. The chain employs TRBV7-9 and TRBJ2-2; tentatively, D is TRBD1 (6 bases). Germline V gene lookup returns CDR1 SEHNR and CDR2 FQNEAQ (reference sequence). This CDR3 is built from 16 residues. V was cut by 1 base and J by 2 bases, with 11 bases left in between. CDR3 nucleotides: TGTGCCAGCAGCTTAGGTCTACAGGGTAACACCGGGGAGCTGTTTTTT. Encoded protein: CASSLGLQGNTGELFF.

The V call is TRBV3-1 (or the pseudogene TRBV3-2), the J call TRBJ1-1, with 8 bases fitting TRBD1. This CDR3 has 15 residues. V trimming: 1 base; J trimming: 6 bases; junction bases outside the gene matches: 7. Germline CDR1 reads LGHDT; CDR2 reads YNNKEL (reference sequence). CDR3: CASSQADRGAPEAFF. CDR3 nucleotide sequence: TGTGCCAGCAGCCAAGCCGACAGGGGAGCGCCTGAAGCTTTCTTT.

This clone was seen just once. This chain connects TRBV7-2 to TRBJ1-4; D is uncertain. The CDR3 spans 14 residues. V was pared by 1 base and J by 3 bases, with 6 bases between. Germline V CDR1 and CDR2: SGHTA, FQGNSA. The DNA of the CDR3 is TGTGCCAGCAGCTTAGATAGTTCTAATGAAAAACTGTTTTTT. It translates to CASSLDSSNEKLFF.

V is TRBV20-1 and J is TRBJ2-1, with 7 bases identical to TRBD1. Trimming removed 7 bases from V and 7 bases from J; junction bases left unmatched: 1. Germline V gives CDR1 DFQATT, CDR2 SNEGSKA (reference sequence). The CDR3 is 10 amino acids. The CDR3 DNA is TGCAGTGGACAGGGAAATGAGCAGTTCTTC. The encoded protein is CSGQGNEQFF.

The V gene is TRBV13, the J gene TRBJ2-3, with no clear D. Between the trimmed V and J ends, which lost 5 bases and 0 bases, there was a span of 6 bases. CDR1 PRHDT and CDR2 FYEKMQ come from the germline V gene (reference sequence). The CDR3 has 13 amino acids. CDR3 sequence: CASSVTSTDTQYF. CDR3 DNA: TGTGCCAGCAGCGTAACTAGCACAGATACGCAGTATTTT. The full variable domain, completed using reference TRBV13 and TRBJ2-3, is AAGVIQSPRHLIKEKRETATLKCYPIPRHDTVYWYQQGPGQDPQFLISFYEKMQSDKGSIPDRFSAQQFSDYHSELNMSSLELGDSALYFCASSVTSTDTQYFGPGTRLTVL.

The chain employs TRBV2 and TRBJ1-2; D unclear. V dropped 6 bases and J dropped 8 bases, with 19 bases sitting between them. This CDR3 region has 14 residues. Germline V gene sequence: CDR1 SNHLY, CDR2 FYNNEI. CDR3 amino acids: CASSPSMGHYGYTF. As DNA, the CDR3 is TGTGCCAGCAGCCCCTCGATGGGCCATTACGGCTACACCTTC.